A selection of T cell receptor beta chains follows, all from one sample in a study of blood T cells in healthy people across ages. TCRdb re-derived calls from the 5' RACE reads in MiXCR, one entry per CDR3 protein. The sample records about 1.1 million distinct CDR3 sequences, 30% to 40% being singletons. Source material: blood. The receptors come from a man aged 18 to 30 in good health. CDR3s include the opening cysteine and the closing phenylalanine or tryptophan. The D gene is left open where the match is weak. A clone size is listed for some rows: how often the clone was seen (once, few, many), or a class if it is expanded.

j_gene,abundance,d_gene,v_gene,CDR3aa,CDR3nt
TRBJ2-2,-,TRBD2,TRBV5-1,CASSLASGGVTGELFF,TGCGCCAGCAGCTTGGCTAGCGGGGGCGTCACCGGGGAGCTGTTTTTT
TRBJ1-5,-,-,TRBV2,CASNVQGQPQHF,TGTGCCAGCAACGTACAGGGTCAGCCCCAGCATTTT
TRBJ1-2,few,-,TRBV7-9,CASSLGGRVGYGYTF,TGTGCCAGCAGCTTAGGGGGGCGTGTAGGGTACGGCTACACCTTC
TRBJ2-1,few,-,TRBV20-1,CRTPRAPLINEQFF,TGCAGGACCCCGAGGGCTCCCTTGATCAATGAGCAGTTCTTC
TRBJ2-5,few,TRBD2,TRBV12-3/TRBV12-4,CASSETSGGAVETQYF,TGTGCCAGCAGTGAGACTAGCGGGGGGGCGGTAGAGACCCAGTACTTC
TRBJ2-5,few,-,TRBV27,CASSLYTSQETQYF,TGTGCCAGCAGTTTATACACCAGCCAAGAGACCCAGTACTTC
TRBJ1-2,few,-,TRBV2,CASRVEASYGYTF,TGTGCCAGCAGGGTGGAAGCATCCTATGGCTACACCTTC
TRBJ1-1,few,-,TRBV27,CASSSTMRGRRTAYEAFF,TGTGCCAGCAGTTCAACTATGAGGGGGAGGAGGACAGCGTATGAAGCTTTCTTT
TRBJ1-5,once,-,TRBV10-3,CAISPYFGAQDNQPQHF,TGTGCCATCAGTCCCTACTTCGGGGCGCAAGACAATCAGCCCCAGCATTTT
TRBJ2-7,-,-,TRBV5-5,CASSYRQDPYEQYF,TGTGCCAGCAGCTATCGACAGGACCCCTACGAGCAGTACTTC
TRBJ2-5,few,-,TRBV18,CASSPYRQTEETQYF,TGTGCCAGCTCACCATATCGGCAGACAGAAGAGACCCAGTACTTC
TRBJ2-5,few,TRBD2,TRBV5-1,CASSFLGREETQYF,TGCGCCAGCAGCTTCCTAGGGAGGGAAGAGACCCAGTACTTC
TRBJ2-7,-,-,TRBV28,CAGSSRRGRISSYEQYF,TGTGCCGGCAGTTCCCGCCGGGGACGCATCAGCTCCTACGAGCAGTACTTC
TRBJ1-5,few,-,TRBV2,CASREVNQPQHF,TGTGCCAGCAGGGAGGTTAATCAGCCCCAGCATTTT
TRBJ2-7,few,TRBD1,TRBV9,CASSVGQGQNYEQYF,TGTGCCAGCAGCGTAGGACAGGGGCAGAACTACGAGCAGTACTTC
TRBJ1-1,few,-,TRBV6-2/TRBV6-3,CASRWGGLTEAFF,TGTGCCAGCAGGTGGGGGGGTCTCACTGAAGCTTTCTTT
TRBJ2-1,-,TRBD1,TRBV4-3,CASSRGVGQYNEQFF,TGCGCCAGCAGCCGGGGAGTGGGACAGTACAATGAGCAGTTCTTC
TRBJ1-5,once,-,TRBV20-1,CSAPTWGDGNQPQHF,TGCAGTGCCCCCACCTGGGGGGACGGCAATCAGCCCCAGCATTTT
TRBJ1-5,-,TRBD1,TRBV20-1,CSAGTGDQPQHF,TGCAGTGCGGGGACAGGGGATCAGCCCCAGCATTTT
TRBJ1-1,many,TRBD1,TRBV5-1,CASSFFDRGSGNTEAFF,TGCGCCAGCAGCTTTTTCGACAGGGGTTCAGGGAACACTGAAGCTTTCTTT
TRBJ2-1,-,-,TRBV6-2/TRBV6-3,CASSHDVLANTNYNEQFF,TGTGCCAGCAGTCACGACGTACTAGCTAACACCAATTACAATGAGCAGTTCTTC
TRBJ2-1,-,-,TRBV11-2,CASSYQAMLYNEQFF,TGTGCCAGCAGCTACCAGGCGATGCTTTACAATGAGCAGTTCTTC
TRBJ2-3,few,-,TRBV6-2/TRBV6-3,CASSFSLRDRGTDTQYF,TGTGCCAGCAGCTTCTCCCTCCGGGATAGGGGCACAGATACGCAGTATTTT
TRBJ1-2,-,-,TRBV5-5,CASSLDAGTLVYGYTF,TGTGCCAGCAGCCTAGACGCCGGGACCTTAGTCTATGGCTACACCTTC
TRBJ2-7,-,-,TRBV20-1,CSAREPTGTYEQYF,TGCAGTGCTAGGGAGCCGACCGGTACCTACGAGCAGTACTTC
TRBJ2-1,few,-,TRBV20-1,CSASPLGLSSYNEQFF,TGCAGTGCTAGTCCCCTGGGGTTAAGCTCCTACAATGAGCAGTTCTTC
TRBJ2-1,-,TRBD1,TRBV20-1,CSAQSGTGHNEQFF,TGCAGTGCGCAGTCCGGGACAGGGCACAATGAGCAGTTCTTC
TRBJ1-2,few,TRBD1,TRBV27,CASSPGTGGSNYGYTF,TGTGCCAGCAGTCCCGGGACAGGGGGGTCTAACTATGGCTACACCTTC
TRBJ1-5,-,-,TRBV7-2,CASSLVFGQPQHF,TGTGCCAGCAGCTTAGTTTTCGGTCAGCCCCAGCATTTT
TRBJ2-1,-,TRBD2,TRBV20-1,CSAGTSGPYNEQFF,TGCAGTGCTGGGACTAGCGGGCCCTACAATGAGCAGTTCTTC
TRBJ2-1,-,-,TRBV12-3/TRBV12-4,CASSLGDNSRNEQFF,TGTGCCAGCAGTTTGGGGGATAATAGTAGGAATGAGCAGTTCTTC
TRBJ1-5,-,TRBD1,TRBV15,CATSSLTIGTGGNQPQHF,TGTGCCACCAGCAGTTTGACTATAGGGACAGGGGGCAATCAGCCCCAGCATTTT
TRBJ2-6,few,-,TRBV6-5,CASMRDGANVLTF,TGTGCCAGCATGCGGGATGGGGCCAACGTCCTGACTTTC
TRBJ1-1,-,-,TRBV4-2,CASSHRTVDTEAFF,TGTGCCAGCAGCCACCGTACCGTGGACACTGAAGCTTTCTTT
TRBJ2-7,many,-,TRBV18,CASSPGPNYEQYF,TGTGCCAGCTCACCTGGCCCTAACTACGAGCAGTACTTC
TRBJ2-1,few,TRBD2,TRBV4-3,CASSQEGTSFYNEQFF,TGCGCCAGCAGCCAAGAGGGGACTAGCTTCTACAATGAGCAGTTCTTC
TRBJ2-2,-,-,TRBV7-2,CASSVRVQSANTGELFF,TGTGCCAGCAGCGTCAGGGTCCAGAGCGCGAACACCGGGGAGCTGTTTTTT
TRBJ1-2,-,-,TRBV4-3,CASSLNPRLTANYGYTF,TGCGCCAGCAGCCTTAATCCCCGACTCACAGCTAACTATGGCTACACCTTC
TRBJ2-1,few,-,TRBV29-1,CSVEDPARVYNEQFF,TGCAGCGTTGAAGATCCGGCCAGGGTCTACAATGAGCAGTTCTTC
TRBJ2-4,-,-,TRBV19,CASSMRAQPAKNIQYF,TGTGCCAGTAGTATGCGCGCACAGCCAGCCAAAAACATTCAGTACTTC
TRBJ2-5,-,-,TRBV20-1,CSARDGRAAAQETQYF,TGCAGTGCTAGAGATGGTCGGGCGGCAGCTCAAGAGACCCAGTACTTC
TRBJ2-1,-,-,TRBV3-1,CASSQGGTLEGGRHYNEQFF,TGTGCCAGCAGCCAAGGGGGGACTTTGGAGGGAGGCCGTCACTACAATGAGCAGTTCTTC
TRBJ2-1,-,-,TRBV18,CASSPQRHNEQFF,TGTGCCAGCTCACCACAACGACACAATGAGCAGTTCTTC
TRBJ2-6,few,-,TRBV5-6,CASSSDSSNSGANVLTF,TGTGCCAGCAGCTCGGACAGTTCAAACTCTGGGGCCAACGTCCTGACTTTC
TRBJ1-1,-,-,TRBV9,CASSSDQPPNTEAFF,TGTGCCAGCAGCAGCGACCAACCCCCGAACACTGAAGCTTTCTTT
TRBJ1-1,few,-,TRBV12-3/TRBV12-4,CASRSYLGQGGTEAFF,TGTGCCAGCAGGTCCTATTTAGGGCAGGGTGGAACTGAAGCTTTCTTT
TRBJ2-7,-,-,TRBV29-1,CSVEETGGSYEQYF,TGCAGCGTTGAGGAGACAGGTGGCTCCTACGAGCAGTACTTC
TRBJ1-1,few,-,TRBV4-3,CASSQDRRGMAEAFF,TGCGCCAGCAGCCAAGATAGGAGGGGGATGGCTGAAGCTTTCTTT
TRBJ2-1,few,-,TRBV9,CASSFTSNEQFF,TGTGCCAGCAGCTTCACGAGCAATGAGCAGTTCTTC
TRBJ2-7,-,TRBD1,TRBV9,CASSVARQDREQYF,TGTGCCAGCAGCGTAGCTAGGCAGGACAGGGAGCAGTACTTC
TRBJ1-6,once,-,TRBV7-2,CASSLVWDPNSPLHF,TGTGCCAGCAGCTTAGTGTGGGACCCCAATTCACCCCTCCACTTT
TRBJ2-7,-,-,TRBV5-1,CASSLMGVMDEQYF,TGCGCCAGCAGCTTGATGGGGGTGATGGACGAGCAGTACTTC
TRBJ1-1,-,-,TRBV12-3/TRBV12-4,CASSWDSLTGTEAFF,TGTGCCAGCAGTTGGGACTCCCTCACAGGGACTGAAGCTTTCTTT
TRBJ2-5,-,-,TRBV20-1,CSARQGGWQYF,TGCAGTGCTAGACAGGGGGGATGGCAGTACTTC
TRBJ2-1,few,-,TRBV3-1,CASSQETPEQFF,TGTGCCAGCAGCCAAGAGACACCTGAGCAGTTCTTC
TRBJ2-7,-,-,TRBV6-6,CASSRPDRFYEQYF,TGTGCCAGCAGTCGCCCGGACAGATTCTACGAGCAGTACTTC
TRBJ1-1,-,-,TRBV7-9,CASSLIGGDLNTEAFF,TGTGCCAGCAGCCTTATCGGCGGGGACTTGAACACTGAAGCTTTCTTT
TRBJ2-3,-,TRBD2,TRBV5-1,CASSLAATSVGTDTQYF,TGCGCCAGCAGCTTGGCGGCCACTAGCGTGGGCACAGATACGCAGTATTTT
TRBJ2-1,-,TRBD2,TRBV20-1,CSARDTGLAVYNEQFF,TGCAGTGCTAGAGATACCGGACTAGCGGTATACAATGAGCAGTTCTTC